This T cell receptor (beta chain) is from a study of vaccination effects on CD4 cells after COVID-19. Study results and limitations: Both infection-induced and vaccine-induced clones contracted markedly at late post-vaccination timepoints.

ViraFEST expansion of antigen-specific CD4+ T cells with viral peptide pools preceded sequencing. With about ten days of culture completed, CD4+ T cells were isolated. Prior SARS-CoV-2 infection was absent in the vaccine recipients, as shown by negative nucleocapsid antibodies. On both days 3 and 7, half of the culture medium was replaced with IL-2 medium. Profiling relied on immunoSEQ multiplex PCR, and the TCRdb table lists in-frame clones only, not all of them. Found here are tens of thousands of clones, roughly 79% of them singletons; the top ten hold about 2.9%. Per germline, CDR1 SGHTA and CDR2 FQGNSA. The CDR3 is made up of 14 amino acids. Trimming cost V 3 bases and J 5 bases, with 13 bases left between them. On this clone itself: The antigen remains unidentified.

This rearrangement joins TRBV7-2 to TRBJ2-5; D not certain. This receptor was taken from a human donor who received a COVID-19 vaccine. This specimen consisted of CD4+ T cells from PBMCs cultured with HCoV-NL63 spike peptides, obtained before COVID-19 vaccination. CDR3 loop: CASSFSRAEETQYF. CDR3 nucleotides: TGTGCCAGCAGCTTTAGCCGGGCGGAGGAGACCCAGTACTTC.